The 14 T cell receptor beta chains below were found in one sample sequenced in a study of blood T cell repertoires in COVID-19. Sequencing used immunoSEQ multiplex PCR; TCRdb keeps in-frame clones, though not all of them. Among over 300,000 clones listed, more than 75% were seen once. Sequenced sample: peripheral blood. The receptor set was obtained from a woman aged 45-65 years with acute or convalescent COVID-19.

The CDR3 loop reads CASSLVHRGSGEQYF. The CDR3 coding sequence is TGTGCCAGCAGCTTGGTCCACAGGGGGTCGGGCGAGCAGTACTTC. The rearrangement joins TRBV7-9 to TRBJ2-7; 8 bases align to TRBD1. Per the germline V gene, CDR1 is SEHNR and CDR2 is FQNEAQ (reference sequence). J was trimmed by 6 bases and V by 3 bases; bases with no gene match: 10. This CDR3 is 15 amino acids long.

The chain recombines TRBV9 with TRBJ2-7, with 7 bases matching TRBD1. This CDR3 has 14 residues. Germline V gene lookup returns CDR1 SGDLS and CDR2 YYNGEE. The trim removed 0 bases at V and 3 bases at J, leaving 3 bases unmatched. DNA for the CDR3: TGTGCCAGCAGCGTAGGGCAGGGGGTCTACGAGCAGTACTTC. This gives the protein CASSVGQGVYEQYF.

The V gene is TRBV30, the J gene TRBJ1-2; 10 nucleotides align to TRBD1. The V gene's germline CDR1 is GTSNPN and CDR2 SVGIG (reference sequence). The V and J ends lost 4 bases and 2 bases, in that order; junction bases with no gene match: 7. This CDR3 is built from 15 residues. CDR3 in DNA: TGTGCCTGGAAGATATGGGACAGGGGAAACTATGGCTACACCTTC. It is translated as CAWKIWDRGNYGYTF.

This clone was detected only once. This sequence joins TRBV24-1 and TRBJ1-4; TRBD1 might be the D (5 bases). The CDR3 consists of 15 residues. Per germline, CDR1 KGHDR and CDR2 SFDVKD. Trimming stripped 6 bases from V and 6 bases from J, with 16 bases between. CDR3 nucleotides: TGTGCCACCAGTCCGTCGCGCGGGGCCGATGAAAAACTGTTTTTT. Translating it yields CATSPSRGADEKLFF.

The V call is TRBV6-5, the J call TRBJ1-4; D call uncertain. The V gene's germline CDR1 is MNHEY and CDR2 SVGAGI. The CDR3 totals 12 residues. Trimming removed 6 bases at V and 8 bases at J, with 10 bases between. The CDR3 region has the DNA TGTGCCAGCAGCACGGGGTACGAAAAACTGTTTTTT. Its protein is CASSTGYEKLFF.

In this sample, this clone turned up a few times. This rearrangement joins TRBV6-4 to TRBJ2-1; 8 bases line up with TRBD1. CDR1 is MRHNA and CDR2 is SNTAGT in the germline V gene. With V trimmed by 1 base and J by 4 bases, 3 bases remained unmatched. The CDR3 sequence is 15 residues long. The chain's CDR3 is CASSDWDRNYNEQFF. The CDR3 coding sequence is TGTGCCAGCAGTGACTGGGACAGGAATTACAATGAGCAGTTCTTC.

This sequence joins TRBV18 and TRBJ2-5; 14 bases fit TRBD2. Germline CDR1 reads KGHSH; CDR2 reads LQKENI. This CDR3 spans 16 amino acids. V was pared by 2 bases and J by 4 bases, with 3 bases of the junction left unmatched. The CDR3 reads CASSPYGLAGGETQYF. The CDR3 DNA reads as TGTGCCAGCTCACCATATGGACTAGCGGGAGGAGAGACCCAGTACTTC.

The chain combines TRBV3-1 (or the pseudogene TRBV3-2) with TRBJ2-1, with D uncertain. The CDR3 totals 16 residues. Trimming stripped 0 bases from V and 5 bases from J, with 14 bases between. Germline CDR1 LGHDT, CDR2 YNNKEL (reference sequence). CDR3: CASSQETPRLDNEQFF. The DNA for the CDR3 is TGTGCCAGCAGCCAAGAAACCCCTAGGCTTGACAATGAGCAGTTCTTC.

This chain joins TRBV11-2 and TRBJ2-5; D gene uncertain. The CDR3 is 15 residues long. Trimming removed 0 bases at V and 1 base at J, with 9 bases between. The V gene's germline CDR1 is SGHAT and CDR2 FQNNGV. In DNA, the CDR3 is TGTGCCAGCAGCTTAGATCTTCAGCGCCAAGAGACCCAGTACTTC. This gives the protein CASSLDLQRQETQYF.

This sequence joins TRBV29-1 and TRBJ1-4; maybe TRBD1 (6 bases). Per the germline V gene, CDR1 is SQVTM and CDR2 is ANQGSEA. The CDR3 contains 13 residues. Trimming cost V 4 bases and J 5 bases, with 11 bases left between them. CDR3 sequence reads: CSVVQGPNEKLFF. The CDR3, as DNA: TGCAGCGTTGTACAGGGACCGAATGAAAAACTGTTTTTT. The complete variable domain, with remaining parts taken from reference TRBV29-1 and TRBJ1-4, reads SAVISQKPSRDICQRGTSLTIQCQVDSQVTMMFWYRQQPGQSLTLIATANQGSEATYESGFVIDKFPISRPNLTFSTLTVSNMSPEDSSIYLCSVVQGPNEKLFFGSGTQLSVL.

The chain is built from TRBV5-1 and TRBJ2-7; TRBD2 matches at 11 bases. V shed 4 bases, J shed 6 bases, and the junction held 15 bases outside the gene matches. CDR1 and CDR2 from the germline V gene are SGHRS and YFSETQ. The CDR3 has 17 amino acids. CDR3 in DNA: TGCGCCAGCAGCCGTGGGCCCCCGGGACTAGCGGATACCGAGCAGTACTTC. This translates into CASSRGPPGLADTEQYF.

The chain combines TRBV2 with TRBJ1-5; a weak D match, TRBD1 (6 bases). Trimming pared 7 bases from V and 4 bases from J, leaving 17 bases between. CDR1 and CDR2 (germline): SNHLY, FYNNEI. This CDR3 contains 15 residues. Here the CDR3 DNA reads TGTGCCAGCAAGGAGAGGGGGTCGGGGAATCAGCCCCAGCATTTT. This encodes CASKERGSGNQPQHF.

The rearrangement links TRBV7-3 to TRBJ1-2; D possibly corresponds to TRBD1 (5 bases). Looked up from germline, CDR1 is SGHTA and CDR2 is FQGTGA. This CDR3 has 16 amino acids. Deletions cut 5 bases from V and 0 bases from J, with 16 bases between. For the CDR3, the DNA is TGTGCCAGCAGCGAGTTCGGGGGAGATACTAACTATGGCTACACCTTC. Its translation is CASSEFGGDTNYGYTF.

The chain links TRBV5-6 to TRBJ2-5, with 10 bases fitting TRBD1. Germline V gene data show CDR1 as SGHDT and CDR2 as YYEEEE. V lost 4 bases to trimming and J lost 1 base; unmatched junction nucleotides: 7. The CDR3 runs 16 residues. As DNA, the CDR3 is TGTGCCAGCAGCGCCGGGACAGGGGCCCTCCAAGAGACCCAGTACTTC. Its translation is CASSAGTGALQETQYF.